This T cell receptor (beta chain) was captured by sequencing in a study of cytomegalovirus exposure and HLA in healthy donors. The CDR3 length is 14 residues. Germline V gene data show CDR1 as SGHVS and CDR2 as FQNEAQ. V was trimmed by 1 base and J by 1 base, leaving 8 bases between them. The PCR contained 60 Vbeta and 13 Jbeta primers. TCRdb keeps only in-frame clones here, not all; method: immunoSEQ multiplex PCR. The data hold 150,000 to 200,000 clones, with more than 75% observed a single time. The chain joins TRBV7-8 to TRBJ2-7; D is ambiguous. The sequencing sample was made of PBMCs. This receptor was taken from a man between 18 and 29 years old in good health and CMV-seropositive. The CDR3 nucleotides are TGTGCCAGCAGCTTAGTCAGTTCATCCTACGAGCAGTACTTC. Its translation is CASSLVSSSYEQYF. Full variable domain (rest looked up from reference TRBV7-8 and TRBJ2-7): GAGVSQSPRYKVAKRGQDVALRCDPISGHVSLFWYQQALGQGPEFLTYFQNEAQLDKSGLPSDRFFAERPEGSVSTLKIQRTQQEDSAVYLCASSLVSSSYEQYFGPGTRLTVT.